Listed below are T cell receptor beta chains from one sample, sequenced in a study of OX40 agonist ivuxolimab in advanced cancers. Clones were sequenced by immunoSEQ multiplex PCR, and TCRdb holds only the in-frame ones, with some missing. The repertoire holds 80,000 to 95,000 clones, with more than 80% as singletons. The sample here was CD4+ or CD8+ T cells sorted from blood, taken in a trial of the OX40 agonist ivuxolimab. The source is an adult with an advanced solid tumor such as melanoma, head and neck, liver or kidney cancer. CDR3s include the opening cysteine and the closing phenylalanine or tryptophan. The order of the fields is J gene, D gene, V gene, clone size, CDR3 length, CDR3 protein, CDR3 DNA. A D gene is named only where the DNA matches it firmly. The size of a clone is reported for some rows only, either as once, few or many, or as a class for expanded clones.

>TRBJ2-1|.|TRBV4-2|.|15
CASSQEYRESYEQFF
TGTGCCAGCAGCCAAGAGTACCGGGAGAGTTATGAGCAGTTCTTC
>TRBJ1-2|.|TRBV5-8|.|18
CASSLAKEDGHKTYGYTF
TGTGCCAGCAGCTTGGCAAAGGAAGACGGGCATAAAACGTATGGCTACACCTTC
>TRBJ2-1|TRBD2|TRBV10-1|.|17
CASSDGTSGRSYNEQFF
TGCGCCAGCAGTGACGGTACTAGCGGGCGCTCCTACAATGAGCAGTTCTTC
>TRBJ2-2|.|TRBV5-1|few|15
CASSLHGVDNGELFF
TGCGCCAGCAGCTTGCATGGGGTAGATAACGGGGAGCTGTTTTTT
>TRBJ1-2|.|TRBV6-6|.|14
CASSYRADNYGYTF
TGTGCCAGCAGTTACCGAGCGGACAACTATGGCTACACCTTC
>TRBJ2-7|.|TRBV11-3|.|13
CASSFGTPSEQYF
TGTGCCAGCAGCTTCGGAACCCCCTCCGAGCAGTACTTC
>TRBJ2-5|TRBD1|TRBV19|.|14
CASSPRQGLETQYF
TGTGCCAGTAGTCCGCGACAGGGATTGGAGACCCAGTACTTC
>TRBJ1-1|.|TRBV6-5|.|16
CASSYSSGLLNTEAFF
TGTGCCAGCAGTTACTCCTCGGGACTCCTGAACACTGAAGCTTTCTTT
>TRBJ2-7|.|TRBV4-1|.|15
CASSQVSAGWSEQYF
TGCGCCAGCAGCCAAGTTTCTGCAGGGTGGAGCGAGCAGTACTTC
>TRBJ2-7|.|TRBV28|.|15
CASSFAQGVGYEQYF
TGTGCCAGCAGTTTCGCGCAGGGCGTAGGATACGAGCAGTACTTC
>TRBJ2-1|TRBD1|TRBV5-1|.|14
CASSLTGGYNEQFF
TGCGCCAGCAGCTTGACAGGGGGCTACAATGAGCAGTTCTTC
>TRBJ2-7|.|TRBV30|.|13
CAWTNPAGIRQYF
TGTGCCTGGACCAATCCGGCGGGCATTCGGCAGTACTTC
>TRBJ1-5|.|TRBV6-5|.|15
CASRAGRYSNQPQHF
TGTGCCAGCCGCGCCGGACGCTATAGCAATCAGCCCCAGCATTTT
>TRBJ2-1|.|TRBV23-1|.|14
CASSLSYSYNEQFF
TGCGCCAGCAGTCTCAGCTACTCCTACAATGAGCAGTTCTTC
>TRBJ1-5|TRBD1|TRBV27|.|14
CASSRGQDNQPQHF
TGTGCCAGCAGCCGTGGACAGGATAATCAGCCCCAGCATTTT
>TRBJ2-3|TRBD2|TRBV13|.|16
CASSPLKRESTDTQYF
TGTGCCAGCAGCCCGCTCAAGCGGGAAAGCACAGATACGCAGTATTTT
>TRBJ2-5|TRBD2|TRBV10-3|.|14
CAISGLAGWETQYF
TGTGCCATCAGTGGTCTAGCGGGATGGGAGACCCAGTACTTC
>TRBJ2-7|TRBD1|TRBV11-2|few|15
CASSPPGQSFGEQYF
TGTGCCAGCAGCCCCCCGGGACAGTCCTTTGGGGAGCAGTACTTC
>TRBJ2-1|.|TRBV27|once|15
CASSPRQSSYNEQFF
TGTGCCAGCAGTCCACGACAGAGCTCCTACAATGAGCAGTTCTTC
>TRBJ1-5|.|TRBV9|once|14
CASSAGAFNQPQHF
TGTGCCAGCAGCGCGGGGGCATTTAATCAGCCCCAGCATTTT
>TRBJ1-2|.|TRBV5-4|.|15
CASNSAGGGNGGYTF
TGTGCCAGCAACTCGGCAGGAGGAGGGAATGGTGGCTACACCTTC
>TRBJ2-5|TRBD1|TRBV27|.|16
CATAAGGWFWQETQYF
TGTGCCACCGCGGCAGGGGGCTGGTTTTGGCAAGAGACCCAGTACTTC
>TRBJ2-2|.|TRBV5-4|.|11
CASSSTGELFF
TGTGCCAGCAGCTCAACCGGGGAGCTGTTTTTT
>TRBJ2-3|TRBD2|TRBV11-2|.|14
CASSSSGLSDTQYF
TGTGCCAGCAGCTCCTCGGGACTAAGTGATACGCAGTATTTT
>TRBJ1-2|.|TRBV6-1|.|13
CASRKQGSRGYTF
TGTGCCAGCAGGAAACAGGGATCTCGTGGCTACACCTTC
>TRBJ2-7|.|TRBV28|.|13
CASSPGFSYEQYF
TGTGCCAGCAGCCCAGGGTTCTCCTACGAGCAGTACTTC
>TRBJ2-2|TRBD1|TRBV6-1|.|16
CASSARDRGFGGELFF
TGTGCCAGCAGTGCCAGGGACAGGGGATTTGGCGGGGAGCTGTTTTTT
>TRBJ1-5|.|TRBV27|.|13
CASSFVSGQPQHF
TGTGCCAGCAGTTTCGTATCGGGACAGCCCCAGCATTTT
>TRBJ2-1|TRBD2|TRBV5-1|once|17
CASSVIAGGSSYNEQFF
TGCGCCAGCAGCGTGATAGCGGGAGGGAGCTCCTACAATGAGCAGTTCTTC
>TRBJ1-1|.|TRBV19|.|14
CASSIGRGNTEAFF
TGTGCCAGTAGTATCGGGAGGGGAAACACTGAAGCTTTCTTT
>TRBJ2-1|.|TRBV5-3|.|14
CARSPTGPWEEQFF
TGTGCCAGAAGTCCAACCGGGCCCTGGGAGGAGCAGTTCTTC
>TRBJ1-1|TRBD1|TRBV10-3|.|14
CAIKGDSPNTEAFF
TGTGCCATCAAGGGGGACAGTCCTAACACTGAAGCTTTCTTT
>TRBJ1-2|.|TRBV14|.|13
CASSQDSDYGYTF
TGTGCCAGCAGCCAAGACTCCGACTATGGCTACACCTTC
>TRBJ2-7|.|TRBV28|.|20
CASRSTTQGVRASGAYEQYF
TGTGCCAGCAGGTCAACCACCCAGGGGGTAAGGGCTAGCGGAGCCTACGAGCAGTACTTC
>TRBJ2-7|TRBD2|TRBV4-1|.|15
CASSQEASGNYEQYF
TGCGCCAGCAGCCAAGAGGCTAGCGGGAACTACGAGCAGTACTTC
>TRBJ2-7|.|TRBV30|.|12
CAWKADAYEQYF
TGTGCCTGGAAGGCGGACGCCTACGAGCAGTACTTC
>TRBJ2-7|TRBD1|TRBV5-1|.|15
CASSLAGTGEDEQYF
TGCGCCAGCAGCTTGGCCGGGACAGGTGAGGACGAGCAGTACTTC
>TRBJ2-3|.|TRBV7-2|.|16
CASSLEWGWSTDTQYF
TGTGCCAGCAGCTTAGAGTGGGGGTGGAGCACAGATACGCAGTATTTT
>TRBJ2-5|TRBD2|TRBV6-4|.|17
CASSDSGLAGGGETQYF
TGTGCCAGCAGTGACTCGGGACTAGCGGGAGGGGGGGAGACCCAGTACTTC
>TRBJ2-3|TRBD2|TRBV7-8|.|12
CASRLLAGVSYF
TGTGCCAGCAGGTTACTAGCGGGGGTGTCGTATTTT
>TRBJ2-7|TRBD1|TRBV18|.|16
CASSSGTGYTSYEQYF
TGTGCCAGCTCATCCGGGACAGGGTATACATCCTACGAGCAGTACTTC
>TRBJ2-7|.|TRBV10-1|.|19
CASPLRTGSASEGSFEQYF
TGCGCCAGCCCACTACGGACAGGATCCGCTAGCGAGGGGTCTTTCGAGCAGTACTTC
>TRBJ2-2|.|TRBV4-1|.|15
CASSQPLRGNGELFF
TGCGCCAGCAGCCAGCCACTGAGGGGAAACGGGGAGCTGTTTTTT
>TRBJ2-7|.|TRBV13|once|12
CASSLPGYEQYF
TGTGCCAGCAGCTTACCGGGCTACGAGCAGTACTTC
>TRBJ2-3|TRBD1|TRBV7-9|once|13
CASSSGGRDTQYF
TGTGCCAGCAGCTCAGGGGGCCGGGATACGCAGTATTTT